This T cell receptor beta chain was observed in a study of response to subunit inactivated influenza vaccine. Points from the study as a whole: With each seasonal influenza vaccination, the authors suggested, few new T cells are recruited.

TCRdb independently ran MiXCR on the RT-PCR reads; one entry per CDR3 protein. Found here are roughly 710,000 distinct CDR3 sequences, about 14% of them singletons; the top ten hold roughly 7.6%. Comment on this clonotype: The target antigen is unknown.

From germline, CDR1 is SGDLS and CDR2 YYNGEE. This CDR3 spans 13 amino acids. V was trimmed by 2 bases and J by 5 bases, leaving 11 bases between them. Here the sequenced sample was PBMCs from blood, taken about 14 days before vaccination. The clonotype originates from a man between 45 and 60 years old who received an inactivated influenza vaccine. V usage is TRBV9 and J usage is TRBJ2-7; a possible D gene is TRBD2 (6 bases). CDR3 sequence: CASSVRGSNEQYF. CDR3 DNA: TGTGCCAGCAGCGTTCGGGGGTCCAACGAGCAGTACTTC.